Presented here are 32 T cell receptor beta chains from one specimen sequenced in a study of cytomegalovirus exposure and HLA in healthy donors. PCR involved 60 Vbeta and 13 Jbeta primers. Generated by immunoSEQ multiplex PCR, the TCRdb table keeps only in-frame clones and is missing some. The sample has about 180,000 clones, over 80% seen once; the top ten hold about 1.5%. The material sequenced was PBMCs. These receptors came from a man aged 40-49 years in good health and CMV-seronegative.

J is TRBJ1-5 and V is TRBV19, with D perhaps TRBD1 (5 bases). The germline V and J ends were trimmed by 3 bases and 7 bases, with 10 bases remaining between them. The CDR3 consists of 13 residues. Per germline, CDR1 LNHDA and CDR2 SQIVND (reference sequence). The DNA of the CDR3 is TGTGCCAGTAGTATCAGGGTCCCCCAGCCCCAGCATTTT. Its protein product is CASSIRVPQPQHF.

This clone showed up just once. Other DNA sequences from this sample encode an identical CDR3 as well. The chain carries TRBV5-1 and TRBJ2-1; D gene ambiguous. Germline V gene data show CDR1 as SGHRS and CDR2 as YFSETQ. The CDR3 is 12 amino acids. V lost 0 bases and J lost 6, with 4 bases in between. The CDR3 here is CASSLGGNEQFF. The CDR3 nucleotides are TGCGCCAGCAGCTTGGGCGGCAATGAGCAGTTCTTC.

This chain connects TRBV7-2 to TRBJ1-3; D ambiguous. The CDR3 runs to 16 residues. The ends were cut back, 1 base at V and 0 bases at J, with 10 bases in the middle. The germline V gene has CDR1 SGHTA and CDR2 FQGNSA. The CDR3 reads CASSLGSGASGNTIYF. The CDR3 coding sequence is TGTGCCAGCAGCTTAGGTTCAGGCGCCTCTGGAAACACCATATATTTT.

V usage is TRBV6-6 and J usage is TRBJ2-7, with TRBD2 matching over 12 bases. Losses at the gene ends were 5 bases for V and 6 bases for J; bases not matched to a gene: 5. The germline V gene encodes CDR1 MNHNY and CDR2 SVGAGI (reference sequence). CDR3 length: 14 residues. The CDR3 protein is CASSPGLAGGEQYF. CDR3 DNA: TGTGCCAGCAGTCCGGGACTAGCGGGTGGCGAGCAGTACTTC.

This chain connects TRBV27 to TRBJ2-5; 10 nucleotides line up with TRBD2. The CDR3 runs 15 residues. CDR1 MNHEY and CDR2 SMNVEV come from the germline V gene (reference sequence). With V trimmed by 2 bases and J by 5 bases, 5 bases remained unmatched. The CDR3 is CASSLLASGSETQYF. CDR3 sequence (DNA): TGTGCCAGCAGTTTACTGGCTAGCGGGAGTGAGACCCAGTACTTC.

This clone has just one count. The chain recombines TRBV27 with TRBJ1-4; 7 bases are shared with TRBD1. Trimming took 6 bases from V and 7 from J; bases not matched to a gene: 8. The CDR3 runs 14 residues. Germline loops: CDR1 MNHEY, CDR2 SMNVEV (reference sequence). The CDR3: CASSHRQGGEKLFF. CDR3 coding DNA: TGTGCCAGCAGCCACCGACAGGGAGGTGAAAAACTGTTTTTT.

The V gene is TRBV18, the J gene TRBJ2-4, with D possibly being TRBD1 (5 bases). The CDR3 is 15 residues long. The V end lost 0 bases, the J end lost 4 bases, and 10 bases lay between the germline ends. CDR1 is KGHSH and CDR2 is LQKENI in the germline V gene. CDR3 sequence reads: CASSPPGRVKNIQYF. For the CDR3, the DNA is TGTGCCAGCTCACCACCGGGCAGGGTAAAAAACATTCAGTACTTC.

The rearrangement uses TRBV2 and TRBJ2-1; D is ambiguous. V dropped 3 bases and J dropped 3 bases, with 12 bases sitting between them. Germline V gene data show CDR1 as SNHLY and CDR2 as FYNNEI. The CDR3 spans 15 residues. CDR3: CASSDSELLYNEQFF. The CDR3 DNA is TGTGCCAGCAGTGATTCCGAACTCCTCTACAATGAGCAGTTCTTC.

The V call is TRBV19, the J call TRBJ1-4; 7 bases map to TRBD1. Germline CDR1 is LNHDA and CDR2 is SQIVND (reference sequence). This CDR3 is built from 16 residues. V shed 6 bases, J shed 4 bases, and the junction held 11 bases outside the gene matches. The CDR3 spells CASSTGAGAFNEKLFF. In DNA form, the CDR3 reads TGTGCCAGTAGCACAGGGGCCGGGGCCTTTAATGAAAAACTGTTTTTT.

J is TRBJ2-7 and V is TRBV5-6, with 8 nucleotides matching TRBD2. The CDR3 runs to 16 residues. Germline loops: CDR1 SGHDT, CDR2 YYEEEE. V was clipped by 3 bases and J by 4 bases; unmatched bases: 12. In nucleotides, the CDR3 is TGTGCCAGCAGCTGGGGGCATCGGGAGGGATTATACGAGCAGTACTTC. Translation gives CASSWGHREGLYEQYF.

There are a few counts of this clone. This chain connects TRBV7-9 to TRBJ1-1, with D perhaps TRBD1 (5 bases). Trimming pared 1 base from V and 8 bases from J, leaving 17 bases between. The CDR3 extends over 15 amino acids. Germline V gene data show CDR1 as SEHNR and CDR2 as FQNEAQ (reference sequence). CDR3 DNA sequence: TGTGCCAGCAGCTTAGTCTCCGGGACGCGGGGCGAAGCTTTCTTT. Translated: CASSLVSGTRGEAFF.

V usage is TRBV29-1 and J usage is TRBJ2-7, with TRBD1 matching 9 bases. CDR3 length: 14 residues. Germline V gene sequence: CDR1 SQVTM, CDR2 ANQGSEA. V shed 5 bases and J 0 bases; nucleotides not matched to a gene: 5. CDR3: CSVIRQGVSYEQYF. The CDR3 DNA reads TGCAGCGTTATCCGACAGGGGGTCTCCTACGAGCAGTACTTC.

V and J are TRBV7-2 and TRBJ2-3; 8 positions agree with TRBD2. The ends lost 1 base at V and 5 bases at J; junction bases unmatched: 5. The CDR3 contains 15 residues. Germline V CDR1 and CDR2: SGHTA, FQGNSA. The CDR3: CASSLVGLAGDTQYF. Written as DNA, the CDR3 is TGTGCCAGCAGCTTAGTGGGGCTAGCGGGAGATACGCAGTATTTT.

The chain employs TRBV7-2 and TRBJ2-6; a weak D match, TRBD1 (6 bases). The CDR3 is 18 amino acids. Trimming took off 4 bases at V and 2 bases at J, with 18 bases between the two ends. Germline values: CDR1 SGHTA, CDR2 FQGNSA. CDR3 protein: CASSSKGQPLPGANVLTF. The CDR3 DNA is TGTGCCAGCAGCTCTAAAGGACAGCCACTTCCTGGGGCCAACGTCCTGACTTTC.

This rearrangement joins TRBV5-1 to TRBJ1-1, with 10 bases fitting TRBD1. The CDR3 has 14 residues. Germline lookup yields CDR1 SGHRS and CDR2 YFSETQ. V lost 4 bases, J lost 6 bases, and 6 bases stayed unmatched. The CDR3 here is CASSAWGQGSEAFF. Written as DNA, the CDR3 is TGCGCCAGCAGCGCCTGGGGACAGGGGTCTGAAGCTTTCTTT.

The chain recombines TRBV19 with TRBJ1-4, with D perhaps matching TRBD1 (5 bases). Germline V gives CDR1 LNHDA, CDR2 SQIVND (reference sequence). Trimming removed 7 bases at V and 5 bases at J, with 14 bases between. This CDR3 has 14 residues. The CDR3 DNA sequence: TGTGCCAGTATGCATCGGGGGGGAAATGAAAAACTGTTTTTT. Amino acids: CASMHRGGNEKLFF.

The chain uses TRBV28 and TRBJ2-2, with TRBD1 matching over 7 bases. CDR3 length: 16 residues. Germline CDR1 and CDR2: MDHEN and SYDVKM. V lost 4 bases, J lost 0 bases, and 5 bases stayed unmatched. CDR3 protein: CASSSLGTANTGELFF. The CDR3 region has the DNA TGTGCCAGCAGTTCCCTAGGGACAGCGAACACCGGGGAGCTGTTTTTT.

This sequence joins TRBV18 and TRBJ2-7, with D tentatively TRBD1 (6 bases). Looked up from germline, CDR1 is KGHSH and CDR2 is LQKENI. V lost 5 bases and J lost 6, with 11 bases in between. This CDR3 has 12 amino acids. The CDR3 region is CASSNRVPEQYF. CDR3 DNA sequence: TGTGCCAGCTCAAACAGGGTTCCCGAGCAGTACTTC.

This chain joins TRBV15 and TRBJ2-5, with 9 bases identical to TRBD1. Germline V gene sequence: CDR1 LNHNV, CDR2 YYDKDF (reference sequence). V was pared by 1 base and J by 2 bases, with 8 bases of the junction left unmatched. This CDR3 region has 17 residues. CDR3 sequence reads: CATSRVGTGRGQETQYF. CDR3 sequence (DNA): TGTGCCACCAGCAGAGTGGGGACAGGGAGGGGGCAAGAGACCCAGTACTTC.

The V call is TRBV5-6, the J call TRBJ1-6; D is perhaps TRBD1 (5 bases). This CDR3 is 14 amino acids long. The V end lost 2 bases, the J end lost 7 bases, and 10 bases lay between the germline ends. CDR1 is SGHDT, CDR2 YYEEEE, per germline. The CDR3 spells CASSFPGLNSPLHF. DNA for the CDR3: TGTGCCAGCAGCTTTCCAGGGTTGAATTCACCCCTCCACTTT.

Only a few counts were recorded for this clone. The V call is TRBV19, the J call TRBJ2-1; 14 nucleotides align to TRBD2. This CDR3 is 15 amino acids long. CDR1 and CDR2 from the germline V gene are LNHDA and SQIVND (reference sequence). With V trimmed by 10 bases and J by 6 bases, 8 bases remained unmatched. This chain's CDR3 is CATKRLAGGPNEQFF. CDR3 coding DNA: TGTGCCACGAAAAGACTAGCGGGAGGGCCCAATGAGCAGTTCTTC.

The chain is built from TRBV28 and TRBJ1-1; 7 bases line up with TRBD1. The CDR3 covers 15 residues. The germline gives CDR1 MDHEN, CDR2 SYDVKM. The trim removed 5 bases at V and 0 bases at J, leaving 6 bases unmatched. This CDR3 is CASSIDRAMNTEAFF. The CDR3 nucleotides are TGTGCCAGCAGTATAGACAGGGCCATGAACACTGAAGCTTTCTTT.

The chain joins TRBV2 to TRBJ2-1; 11 positions agree with TRBD1. From germline, CDR1 is SNHLY and CDR2 FYNNEI. V lost 6 bases and J lost 3; bases outside the gene matches: 4. The CDR3 contains 15 residues. CDR3 sequence: CASRMGQGGYNEQFF. CDR3 nucleotides: TGTGCCAGCAGGATGGGACAGGGGGGCTACAATGAGCAGTTCTTC.

The rearrangement uses TRBV7-6 and TRBJ2-6; TRBD2 agrees at 10 bases. Germline CDR1 is SGHVS and CDR2 is FNYEAQ. Trimming at V came to 7 bases and at J to 4 bases, leaving 10 bases not matched to a gene. CDR3 size: 17 residues. Written as DNA, the CDR3 is TGTGCCAGCACCCTTTTGGGGACTAGCGCCGGGGCCAACGTCCTGACTTTC. As protein: CASTLLGTSAGANVLTF.

CDR3: CASAQETQYF. CDR3 nucleotide sequence: TGTGCCAGCGCGCAAGAGACCCAGTACTTC. V usage is TRBV6-5 and J usage is TRBJ2-5; no reliable D call. V gave up 8 bases and J gave up 2 bases, with 3 bases separating them. CDR3 length: 10 amino acids. CDR1 is MNHEY, CDR2 SVGAGI, per germline.

The chain links TRBV19 to TRBJ2-5; D might be TRBD2 (7 bases). Trimming cost V 4 bases and J 4 bases, with 16 bases left between them. Germline V gene data show CDR1 as LNHDA and CDR2 as SQIVND (reference sequence). This CDR3 region has 15 residues. The CDR3 spells CASSSGGTGGETQYF. The CDR3 region has the DNA TGTGCCAGTAGTAGTGGGGGCACGGGGGGAGAGACCCAGTACTTC.

This rearrangement joins TRBV28 to TRBJ1-5, with TRBD1 matching over 8 bases. With 5 bases clipped from V and 3 bases from J, the junction kept 6 bases outside the gene matches. The CDR3 covers 15 residues. CDR1 is MDHEN and CDR2 is SYDVKM in the germline V gene. The CDR3 bases are TGTGCCAGCAGTGTGGGACAGGTAGACAATCAGCCCCAGCATTTT. The encoded protein is CASSVGQVDNQPQHF.

V gene TRBV5-1 combines with J gene TRBJ2-7; D not certain. The CDR3 extends over 15 amino acids. V was cut by 4 bases and J by 0 bases, with 14 bases left in between. Germline values: CDR1 SGHRS, CDR2 YFSETQ. The CDR3, as DNA: TGCGCCAGCAGCCCATTCGGTCTGAGCTCCTACGAGCAGTACTTC. Protein sequence: CASSPFGLSSYEQYF.

J is TRBJ2-3 and V is TRBV7-3, with a tentative D call TRBD2 (5 bases). V was trimmed by 4 bases and J by 7 bases, leaving 12 bases between them. The V gene's germline CDR1 is SGHTA and CDR2 FQGTGA. The CDR3 spans 13 residues. CDR3 in amino acids: CASSSSSLNTQYF. The CDR3 DNA is TGTGCCAGCAGCTCCTCTAGCTTGAATACGCAGTATTTT. Full variable domain (rest looked up from reference TRBV7-3 and TRBJ2-3): GAGVSQTPSNKVTEKGKYVELRCDPISGHTALYWYRQSLGQGPEFLIYFQGTGAADDSGLPNDRFFAVRPEGSVSTLKIQRTERGDSAVYLCASSSSSLNTQYFGPGTRLTVL.

The rearrangement links TRBV4-1 to TRBJ2-2, with TRBD2 identical over 11 bases. The germline V gene has CDR1 MGHRA and CDR2 YSYEKL. V was pared by 5 bases and J by 3 bases, with 8 bases of the junction left unmatched. This CDR3 comprises 17 residues. The CDR3 is CASSIPSSGGYTGELFF. In DNA form, the CDR3 reads TGCGCCAGCAGCATCCCCTCTAGCGGGGGGTACACCGGGGAGCTGTTTTTT.

This chain joins TRBV5-1 and TRBJ2-3; D uncertain. Germline V lookup: CDR1 SGHRS, CDR2 YFSETQ. CDR3 length: 16 residues. Trimming removed 2 bases from V and 0 bases from J, with 13 bases in between. The CDR3 DNA is TGCGCCAGCAGCTTTGGCGGCACCGTGAGCACAGATACGCAGTATTTT. Protein sequence: CASSFGGTVSTDTQYF.

The chain employs TRBV10-3 and TRBJ2-5, with D perhaps matching TRBD2 (6 bases). CDR3 length: 14 amino acids. The germline V gene has CDR1 ENHRY and CDR2 SYGVKD. The V and J ends lost 4 bases and 2 bases respectively, with 11 bases between them. For the CDR3, the DNA is TGTGCCATCAGTGTTGGGGGGACTCAAGAGACCCAGTACTTC. This encodes CAISVGGTQETQYF.